This T cell receptor (beta chain) was identified during a study of cytotoxic CD8 clonotypes in ibrutinib-treated CLL. Produced via immunoSEQ multiplex PCR; TCRdb's table is partial and in-frame only. The sample consists of some 200,000 clones, 70% to 75% of them appearing once. Per the germline V gene, CDR1 is GTSNPN and CDR2 is SVGIG (reference sequence). The CDR3 totals 12 residues. V dropped 8 bases and J dropped 0 bases, with 11 bases sitting between them. V and J are TRBV30 and TRBJ2-7; D gene ambiguous. This clonotype was obtained from a human donor with chronic lymphocytic leukemia. The specimen comprised PBMCs, sampled after 12 months of ibrutinib treatment. CDR3 nucleotides: TGTGCCGGATGGACGAACTCCTACGAGCAGTACTTC. Its translation is CAGWTNSYEQYF.